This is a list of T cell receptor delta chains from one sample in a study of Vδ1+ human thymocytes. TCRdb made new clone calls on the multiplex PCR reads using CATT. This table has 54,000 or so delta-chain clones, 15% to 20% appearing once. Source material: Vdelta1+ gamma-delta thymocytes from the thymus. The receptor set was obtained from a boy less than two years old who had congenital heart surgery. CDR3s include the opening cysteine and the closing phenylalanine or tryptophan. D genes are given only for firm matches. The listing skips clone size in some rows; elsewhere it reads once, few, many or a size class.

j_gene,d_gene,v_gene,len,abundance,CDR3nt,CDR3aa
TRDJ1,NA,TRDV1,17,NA,TGTGCTCTTGGGGAACCAGGTCCACCGGGCTACACCGATAAACTCATCTTT,CALGEPGPPGYTDKLIF
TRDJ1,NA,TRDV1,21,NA,TGTGCTCTTGCTGGGCGCCTACGCTGGGGCCCAAAGTGGGGACACACCGATAAACTCATCTTT,CALAGRLRWGPKWGHTDKLIF
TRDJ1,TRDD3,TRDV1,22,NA,TGTGCTCTTGGGGAACTCAGACCTATGACTGGGGGATACCCCCCGTACACCGATAAACTCATCTTT,CALGELRPMTGGYPPYTDKLIF
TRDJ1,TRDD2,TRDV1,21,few,TGTGCTCTTGGGGAACTTTACCACTTCCTACCTGAACTGGGTGCCACCGATAAACTCATCTTT,CALGELYHFLPELGATDKLIF
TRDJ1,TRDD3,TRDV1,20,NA,TGTGCTCTTGGGGAACTAAGGGGACCTCTACTGGGGGATAACACCGATAAACTCATCTTT,CALGELRGPLLGDNTDKLIF
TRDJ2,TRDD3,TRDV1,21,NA,TGTGCTCTTGGGAGATTTCCGGAAGCGCTGCTGGGGGATACGCCTACAGCACAACTCTTCTTT,CALGRFPEALLGDTPTAQLFF
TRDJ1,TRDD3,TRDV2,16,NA,TGTGCCTGTGACCCGTACTGGGGGTTTCACACCGATAAACTCATCTTC,CACDPYWGFHTDKLIF
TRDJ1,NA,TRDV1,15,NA,TGTGCTCTTGGGGAACTGAACCGCTACACCGATAAACTCATCTTT,CALGELNRYTDKLIF
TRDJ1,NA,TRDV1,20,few,TGTGCTCTTGGGGAACTACAGGTTCGGTATGGTGAGGTGTACACCGATAAACTCATCTTT,CALGELQVRYGEVYTDKLIF
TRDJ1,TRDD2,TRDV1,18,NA,TGTGCTCTTGGGGAACGGCCTTCCTACCACGTCTGGACCGATAAACTCATCTTT,CALGERPSYHVWTDKLIF
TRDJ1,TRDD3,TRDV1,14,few,TGTGCTCTTGGGAGCCCCATACTGGGGAATAAACTCATCTTT,CALGSPILGNKLIF
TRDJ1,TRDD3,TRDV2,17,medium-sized,TGTGCCTGTGTAGAAAAGACTGGGGGAACCTACACCGATAAACTCATCTTT,CACVEKTGGTYTDKLIF
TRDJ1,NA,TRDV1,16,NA,TGTGCTCTTGGGGAACTTGGGACGAATTTGCACGATAAACTCATCTTT,CALGELGTNLHDKLIF
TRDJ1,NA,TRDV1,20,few,TGTGCTCTTGGGGAACTAGGGGCCCTGCGGGAGTACCCTTACACCGATAAACTCATCTTT,CALGELGALREYPYTDKLIF
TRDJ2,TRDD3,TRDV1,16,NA,TGTGCTCTTGGTGAGACCTACTGGGGGATATCCGCACAACTCTTCTTT,CALGETYWGISAQLFF
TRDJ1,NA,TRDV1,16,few,TGTGCTCTTGGGGAACTTGGATTCTCCATTCCCGATAAACTCATCTTT,CALGELGFSIPDKLIF
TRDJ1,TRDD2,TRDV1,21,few,TGTGCTCTTGGGTCCCGGGGACCTTCCTACGAAGCGGGGATCGGCACCGATAAACTCATCTTT,CALGSRGPSYEAGIGTDKLIF
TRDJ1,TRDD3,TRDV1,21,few,TGTGCTCTTGGGGTCGGTCCAGTCCTCCTTACTGGGGGATTGAGGTCCGATAAACTCATCTTT,CALGVGPVLLTGGLRSDKLIF
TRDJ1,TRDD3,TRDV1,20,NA,TGTGCTCTTGGGGAAGTAGGGATAGCCCCACTACTGGGGGACACCGATAAACTCATCTTT,CALGEVGIAPLLGDTDKLIF
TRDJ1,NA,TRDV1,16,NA,TGTGCTCTTGGCGGCTGGGAGAAGTATCTGACCGATAAACTCATCTTT,CALGGWEKYLTDKLIF
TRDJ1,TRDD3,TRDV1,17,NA,TGTGCTCTTGCCCTAATACTGGGGGAAAAGTACACCGATAAACTCATCTTT,CALALILGEKYTDKLIF
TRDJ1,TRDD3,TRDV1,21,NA,TGTGCTCTTGGGGAACTCCCCTTCCTCCTGGGGGATACTCCGTACACCGATAAACTCATCTTT,CALGELPFLLGDTPYTDKLIF
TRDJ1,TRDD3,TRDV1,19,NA,TGTGCTCTTGGGGAACTAGGGCGGTGGGGGATACGCATCACCGATAAACTCATCTTT,CALGELGRWGIRITDKLIF
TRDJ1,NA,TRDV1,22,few,TGTGCTCTTGGGGACGCCTATCCTACTACTGGGTTTTACGAAGGGTACACCGATAAACTCATCTTT,CALGDAYPTTGFYEGYTDKLIF
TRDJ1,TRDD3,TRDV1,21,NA,TGTGCTCTTGGGGAACTAGCCCCCACTCGTGATGGGGGATCCGACACCGATAAACTCATCTTT,CALGELAPTRDGGSDTDKLIF
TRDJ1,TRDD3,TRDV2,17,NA,TGTGCCTGTGACACCGAACCCTGGGGGATAATCACCGATAAACTCATCTTT,CACDTEPWGIITDKLIF
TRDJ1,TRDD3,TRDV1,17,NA,TGTGCTCTTGGGGAGTTTTGGGGGATACCGTACACCGATAAACTCATCTTT,CALGEFWGIPYTDKLIF
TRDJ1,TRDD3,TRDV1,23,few,TGTGCTCTTGGGGAACTGGCCCTTCCGGTAAGCTCAAACTGGGGGATACGGAGCGATAAACTCATCTTT,CALGELALPVSSNWGIRSDKLIF
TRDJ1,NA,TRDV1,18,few,TGTGCTCTTGGGGGGATGGGATGCGGACGGGGAGTTACCGATAAACTCATCTTT,CALGGMGCGRGVTDKLIF
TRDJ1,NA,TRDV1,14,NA,TGTGCTCTTGGGGAAGGCGGGGGCTACTTTGAACTCATCTTT,CALGEGGGYFELIF
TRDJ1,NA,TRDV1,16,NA,TGTGCTCTTGGGGGCCACTATCGGGGCCTCACCGATAAACTCATCTTT,CALGGHYRGLTDKLIF
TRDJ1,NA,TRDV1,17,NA,TGTGCTCTTGGCGCACTAAACCGACACCGGGGGAAGGTTAAACTCATCTTT,CALGALNRHRGKVKLIF
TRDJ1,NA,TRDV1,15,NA,TGTGCTCTGTCGTTGAGGAGTCCTTACACCGATAAACTCATCTTT,CALSLRSPYTDKLIF
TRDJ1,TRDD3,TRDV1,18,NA,TGTGCTCTTGGGGAATCGTGCCCTTCTGGGGGATACACCGATAAACTCATCTTT,CALGESCPSGGYTDKLIF
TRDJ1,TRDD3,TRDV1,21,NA,TGTGCTCTTGCCCTAAAGGTATACCGCGTGGGGGATACGGGAGGCACCGATAAACTCATCTTT,CALALKVYRVGDTGGTDKLIF
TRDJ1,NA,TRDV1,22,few,TGTGCTCTTGGGGAAGTCAGACCCGTTCGTGGTGGGGCCCACCGAAACACCGATAAACTCATCTTT,CALGEVRPVRGGAHRNTDKLIF
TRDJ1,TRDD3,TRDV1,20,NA,TGTGCTCTTGGGGTCCCCCGCCCCTACGTGGGGATACCGGCGCCCGATAAACTCATCTTT,CALGVPRPYVGIPAPDKLIF
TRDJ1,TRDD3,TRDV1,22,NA,TGTGCTCTTGGGGAACGCCCGGAGGCCTCTCTACTGTACTGGGGACGCACCGATAAACTCATCTTT,CALGERPEASLLYWGRTDKLIF
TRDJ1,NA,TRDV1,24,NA,TGTGCTCTTGGGGAGCGCTTTCCTACCCACCGTACTGGGGGCTTCCGGTACTACACCGATAAACTCATCTTT,CALGERFPTHRTGGFRYYTDKLIF
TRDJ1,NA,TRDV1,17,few,TGTGCTCTTGGGGAAGTCCTACTGGGGATCGATGGCGATAAACTCATCTTT,CALGEVLLGIDGDKLIF
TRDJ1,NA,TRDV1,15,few,TGTGCTCTTGGGGAACTGGCTTACGCCACCGATAAACTCATCTTT,CALGELAYATDKLIF
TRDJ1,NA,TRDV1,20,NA,TGTGCTCTTGGGGAGATCCTTCCTACAACGACTGGGGGATACACCGATAAACTCATCTTT,CALGEILPTTTGGYTDKLIF
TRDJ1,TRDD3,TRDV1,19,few,TGTGCTCTTGGGGAAGTTTGGACTGGGGGACCTTCGGCCCTAGATAAACTCATCTTT,CALGEVWTGGPSALDKLIF
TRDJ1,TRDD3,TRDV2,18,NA,TGTGCCTGTGACAACGAGTTAAACTACTGGGGCCACACCGATAAACTCATCTTT,CACDNELNYWGHTDKLIF
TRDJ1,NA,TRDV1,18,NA,TGTGCTCTTGGGTCTCCCGGGGTTCTCCTACGGGACACCGATAAACTCATCTTT,CALGSPGVLLRDTDKLIF
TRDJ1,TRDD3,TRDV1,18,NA,TGTGCTCTTGGGGAACTTGGCAGGTACTGGGGGATACCCGACAAACTCATCTTT,CALGELGRYWGIPDKLIF
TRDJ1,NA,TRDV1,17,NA,TGTGCTCTTGGGGAACACGTCGCGTTTTGGGGGGCTCCGAAACTCATCTTT,CALGEHVAFWGAPKLIF
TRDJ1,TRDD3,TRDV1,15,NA,TGTGCTCTTGGGGGCAAGTGGGGGATACTCGATAAACTCATCTTT,CALGGKWGILDKLIF
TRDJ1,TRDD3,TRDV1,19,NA,TGTGCTCTTGGGGAAGGGCCCCTGGGGGATACTCAGTACACCGATAAACTCATCTTT,CALGEGPLGDTQYTDKLIF
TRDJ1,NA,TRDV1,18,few,TGTGCTCTTGGGGATCGACTTGGCCTTCCGCGGAGCACCGATAAACTCATCTTT,CALGDRLGLPRSTDKLIF
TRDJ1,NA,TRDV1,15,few,TGTGCTCTTGGGGAACTAGTCCCTTATCCGGATAAACTCATCTTT,CALGELVPYPDKLIF
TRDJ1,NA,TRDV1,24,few,TGTGCTCTTGGGGAAACGTCGGGACCGGTTCCTACCATTACTGGGGGCCAAGACACCGATAAACTCATCTTT,CALGETSGPVPTITGGQDTDKLIF
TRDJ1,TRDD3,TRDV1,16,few,TGTGCCGTATGGGTCTGGGGGATAGGATACACCGATAAACTCATCTTT,CAVWVWGIGYTDKLIF
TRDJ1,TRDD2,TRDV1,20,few,TGTGCTCTTGGGGGATGGCCTTCCTACGTTCCGTGGCCCCCCACCGATAAACTCATCTTT,CALGGWPSYVPWPPTDKLIF
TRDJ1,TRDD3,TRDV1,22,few,TGTGCTCTTGGGGGGCCCTCTTCCTACTTGTGGGGGATACCCAGGGGCACCGATAAACTCATCTTT,CALGGPSSYLWGIPRGTDKLIF
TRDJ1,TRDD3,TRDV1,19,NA,TGTGCTCTTGGGGAAAGGCGCCCTTCGAACTGGGGACCAACCGATAAACTCATCTTT,CALGERRPSNWGPTDKLIF
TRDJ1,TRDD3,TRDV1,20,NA,TGTGCTCTTGGCGCGCCTTCTTACAGGTACTGGGGGATTAACACCGATAAACTCATCTTT,CALGAPSYRYWGINTDKLIF
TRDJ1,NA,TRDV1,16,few,TGTGCTCTTGGGCCCAACTTACAGGCAATCACCGATAAACTCATCTTT,CALGPNLQAITDKLIF
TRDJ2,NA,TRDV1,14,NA,TGTGCTCTTGCGGGCCCGATTCGTACAGCACAACTCTTCTTT,CALAGPIRTAQLFF
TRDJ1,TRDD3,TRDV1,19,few,TGTGCTCTTGGGGAACTTCCTTCGGGGATACAGGACCCAGGAGTGCAACTCATCTTT,CALGELPSGIQDPGVQLIF